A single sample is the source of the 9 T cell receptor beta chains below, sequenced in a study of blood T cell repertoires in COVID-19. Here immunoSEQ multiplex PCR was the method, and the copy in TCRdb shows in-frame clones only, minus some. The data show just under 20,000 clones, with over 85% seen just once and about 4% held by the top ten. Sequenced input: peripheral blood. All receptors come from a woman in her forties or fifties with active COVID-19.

The CDR3 nucleotides are TGTGCCAGCAGGGACAATAGCGGGAGCTCCTACAATGAGCAGTTCTTC. Translated, it gives CASRDNSGSSYNEQFF. The genes are TRBV27 and TRBJ2-1, with TRBD2 matching 9 bases. V was clipped by 6 bases and J by 0 bases; unmatched bases: 6. The length of the CDR3 is 16 residues. Germline CDR1 and CDR2: MNHEY and SMNVEV (reference sequence).

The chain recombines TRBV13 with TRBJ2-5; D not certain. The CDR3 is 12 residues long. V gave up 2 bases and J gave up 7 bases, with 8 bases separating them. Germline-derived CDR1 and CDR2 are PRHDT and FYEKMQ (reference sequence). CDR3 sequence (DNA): TGTGCCAGCAGCTTATTTCAGCGGACCCAGTACTTC. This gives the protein CASSLFQRTQYF. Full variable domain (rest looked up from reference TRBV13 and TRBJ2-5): AAGVIQSPRHLIKEKRETATLKCYPIPRHDTVYWYQQGPGQDPQFLISFYEKMQSDKGSIPDRFSAQQFSDYHSELNMSSLELGDSALYFCASSLFQRTQYFGPGTRLLVL.

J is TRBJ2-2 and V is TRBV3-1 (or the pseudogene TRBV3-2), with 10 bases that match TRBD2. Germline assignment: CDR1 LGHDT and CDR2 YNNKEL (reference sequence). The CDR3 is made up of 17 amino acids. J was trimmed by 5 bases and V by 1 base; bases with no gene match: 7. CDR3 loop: CASSQGSVLAGTGELFF. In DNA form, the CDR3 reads TGTGCCAGCAGCCAAGGTTCGGTACTAGCGGGAACCGGGGAGCTGTTTTTT.

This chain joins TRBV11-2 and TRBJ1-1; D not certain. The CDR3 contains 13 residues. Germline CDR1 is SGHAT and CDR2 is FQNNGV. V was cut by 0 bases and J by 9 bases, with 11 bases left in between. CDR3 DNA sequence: TGTGCCAGCAGCTTAGATCGGGAGGCACAAGCTTTCTTT. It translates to CASSLDREAQAFF.

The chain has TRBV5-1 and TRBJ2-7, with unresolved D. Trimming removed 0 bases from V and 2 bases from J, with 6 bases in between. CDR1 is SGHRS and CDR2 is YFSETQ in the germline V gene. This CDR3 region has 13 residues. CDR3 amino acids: CASSLVGTYEQYF. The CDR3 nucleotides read TGCGCCAGCAGCTTGGTCGGTACCTACGAGCAGTACTTC.

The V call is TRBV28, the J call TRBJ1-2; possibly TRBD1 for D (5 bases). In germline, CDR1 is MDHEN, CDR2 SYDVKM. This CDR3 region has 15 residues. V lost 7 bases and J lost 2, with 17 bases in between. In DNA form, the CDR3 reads TGTGCCAGCACCCGGGGGGACGGACGCAACTATGGCTACACCTTC. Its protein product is CASTRGDGRNYGYTF.

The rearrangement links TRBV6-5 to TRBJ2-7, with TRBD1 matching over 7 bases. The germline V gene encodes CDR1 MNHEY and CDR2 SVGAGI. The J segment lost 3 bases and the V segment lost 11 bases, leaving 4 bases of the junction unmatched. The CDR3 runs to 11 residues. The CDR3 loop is CASRQGYEQYF. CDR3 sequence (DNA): TGTGCCTCAAGACAGGGCTACGAGCAGTACTTC.

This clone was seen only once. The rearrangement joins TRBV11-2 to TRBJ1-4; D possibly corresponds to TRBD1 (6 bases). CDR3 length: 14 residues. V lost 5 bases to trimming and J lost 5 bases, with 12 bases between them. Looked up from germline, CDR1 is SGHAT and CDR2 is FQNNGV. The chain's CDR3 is CASSPGTGNEKLFF. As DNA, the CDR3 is TGTGCCAGCAGCCCGGGAACAGGGAATGAAAAACTGTTTTTT.

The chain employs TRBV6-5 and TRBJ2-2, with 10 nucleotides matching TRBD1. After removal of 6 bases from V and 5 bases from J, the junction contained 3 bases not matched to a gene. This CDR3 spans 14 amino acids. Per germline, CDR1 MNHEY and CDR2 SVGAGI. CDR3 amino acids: CASRSGQGTGELFF. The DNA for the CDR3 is TGTGCCAGCAGATCGGGACAGGGGACCGGGGAGCTGTTTTTT.